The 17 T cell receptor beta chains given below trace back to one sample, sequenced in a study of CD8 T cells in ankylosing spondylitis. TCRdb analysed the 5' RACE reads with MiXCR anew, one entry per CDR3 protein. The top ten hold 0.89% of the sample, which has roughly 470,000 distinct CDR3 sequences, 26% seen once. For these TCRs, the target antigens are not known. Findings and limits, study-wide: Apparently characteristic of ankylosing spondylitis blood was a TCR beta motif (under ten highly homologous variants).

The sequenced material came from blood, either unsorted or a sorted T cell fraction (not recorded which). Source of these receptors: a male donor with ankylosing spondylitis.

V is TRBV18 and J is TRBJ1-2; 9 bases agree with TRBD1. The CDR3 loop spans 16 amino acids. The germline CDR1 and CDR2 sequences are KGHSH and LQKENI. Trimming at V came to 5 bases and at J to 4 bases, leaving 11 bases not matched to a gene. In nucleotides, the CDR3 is TGTGCCAGCTCAATTTCCGGGACAGGGACTGGCTATGGCTACACCTTC. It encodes CASSISGTGTGYGYTF.

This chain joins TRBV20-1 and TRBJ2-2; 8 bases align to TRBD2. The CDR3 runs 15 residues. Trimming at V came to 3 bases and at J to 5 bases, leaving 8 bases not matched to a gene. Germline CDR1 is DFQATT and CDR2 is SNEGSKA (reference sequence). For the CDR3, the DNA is TGCAGTGCTAGTCGAGCGGGAGAGGGGACCGGGGAGCTGTTTTTT. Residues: CSASRAGEGTGELFF.

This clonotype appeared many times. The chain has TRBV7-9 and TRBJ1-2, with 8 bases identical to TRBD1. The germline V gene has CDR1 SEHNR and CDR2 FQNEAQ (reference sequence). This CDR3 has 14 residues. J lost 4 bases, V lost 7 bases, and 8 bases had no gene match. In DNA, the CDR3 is TGTGCCAGCAAAGGGGCCGACAGGGGCTATGGCTACACCTTC. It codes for CASKGADRGYGYTF.

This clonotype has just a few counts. Here the CDR3 reads CASSLEAGQSSNYGYTF. The CDR3 DNA sequence: TGTGCCAGCAGCTTAGAGGCGGGACAGTCATCTAACTATGGCTACACCTTC. The V and J genes are TRBV7-8 and TRBJ1-2, with 7 nucleotides matching TRBD1. In germline, CDR1 is SGHVS, CDR2 FQNEAQ. The CDR3 totals 17 residues. V was pared by 1 base and J by 0 bases, with 8 bases of the junction left unmatched.

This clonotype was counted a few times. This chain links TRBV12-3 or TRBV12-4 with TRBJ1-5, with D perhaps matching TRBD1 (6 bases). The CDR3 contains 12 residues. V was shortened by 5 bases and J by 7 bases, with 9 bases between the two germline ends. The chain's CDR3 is CASSPTGQPQHF. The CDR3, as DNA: TGTGCCAGCAGTCCGACAGGACAGCCCCAGCATTTT.

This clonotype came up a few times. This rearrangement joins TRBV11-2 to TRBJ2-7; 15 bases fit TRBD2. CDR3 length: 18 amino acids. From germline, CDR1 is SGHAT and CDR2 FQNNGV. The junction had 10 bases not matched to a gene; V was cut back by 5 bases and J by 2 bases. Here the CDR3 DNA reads TGTGCCAGCAGCAGGGGGACTAGCGGGAGGACCACCCCCTACGAGCAGTACTTC. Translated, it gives CASSRGTSGRTTPYEQYF.

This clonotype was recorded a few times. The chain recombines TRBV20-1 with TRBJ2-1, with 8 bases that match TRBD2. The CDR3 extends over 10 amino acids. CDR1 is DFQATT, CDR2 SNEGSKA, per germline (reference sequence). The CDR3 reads CRVAGNEQFF. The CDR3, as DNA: TGCAGAGTAGCGGGGAATGAGCAGTTCTTC.

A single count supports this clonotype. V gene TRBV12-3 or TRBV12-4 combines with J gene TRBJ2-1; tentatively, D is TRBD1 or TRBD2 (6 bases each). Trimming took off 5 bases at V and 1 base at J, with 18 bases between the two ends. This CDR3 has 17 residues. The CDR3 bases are TGTGCCAGCAGTCCCTCATCGCCGGGGGCTTCCTACAATGAGCAGTTCTTC. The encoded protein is CASSPSSPGASYNEQFF.

The DNA of the CDR3 is TGCGCCAGCAGCTTGAGTTGGACTTCTACCTACGAGCAGTACTTC. It is translated as CASSLSWTSTYEQYF. The chain combines TRBV5-1 with TRBJ2-7, with D possibly matching TRBD2 (5 bases). The germline V and J ends were trimmed by 1 base and 2 bases, with 13 bases remaining between them. This CDR3 spans 15 amino acids. Germline CDR1 is SGHRS and CDR2 is YFSETQ.

CDR3 sequence (DNA): TGCAGCGTTGAAGGCGGGGGGGTGGCTGGGGCCAACGTCCTGACTTTC. Translation gives CSVEGGGVAGANVLTF. This rearrangement joins TRBV29-1 to TRBJ2-6; TRBD2 matches at 9 bases. Germline V gives CDR1 SQVTM, CDR2 ANQGSEA. The CDR3 sequence is 16 residues long. The V segment lost 1 base and the J segment 2 bases; nucleotides outside the gene matches: 3.

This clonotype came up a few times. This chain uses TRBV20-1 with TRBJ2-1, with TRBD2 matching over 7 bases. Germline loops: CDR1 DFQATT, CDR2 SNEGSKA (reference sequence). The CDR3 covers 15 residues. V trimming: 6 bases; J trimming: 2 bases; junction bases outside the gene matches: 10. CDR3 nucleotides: TGCAGTGCAACCCAACTAGCGATCCCCTACAATGAGCAGTTCTTC. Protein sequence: CSATQLAIPYNEQFF.

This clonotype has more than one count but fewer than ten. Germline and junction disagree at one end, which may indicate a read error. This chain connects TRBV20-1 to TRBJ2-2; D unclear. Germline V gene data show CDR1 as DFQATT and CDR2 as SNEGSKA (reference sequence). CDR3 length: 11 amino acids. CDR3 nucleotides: TGCAGTGCTCAGAACGCCGGGGAGCTGTTTTTT. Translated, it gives CSAQNAGELFF.

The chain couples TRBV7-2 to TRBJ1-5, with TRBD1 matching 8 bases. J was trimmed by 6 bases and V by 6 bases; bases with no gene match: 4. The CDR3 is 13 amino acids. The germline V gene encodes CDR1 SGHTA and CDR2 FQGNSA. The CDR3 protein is CASSWDRSQPQHF. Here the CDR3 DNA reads TGTGCCAGCAGTTGGGACAGGTCTCAGCCCCAGCATTTT.

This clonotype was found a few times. The CDR3 nucleotides read TGTGCCAGCAGCTTAGAAGGGGGCAACAATCAGCCCCAGCATTTT. Residues: CASSLEGGNNQPQHF. V usage is TRBV7-2 and J usage is TRBJ1-5; 7 positions match TRBD1. J gave up 3 bases and V 1 base, and 3 bases lay outside the gene matches. CDR1 is SGHTA, CDR2 FQGNSA, per germline. The CDR3 contains 15 residues. The variable domain in full, with the rest retrieved from reference TRBV7-2 and TRBJ1-5, is GAGVSQSPSNKVTEKGKDVELRCDPISGHTALYWYRQSLGQGLEFLIYFQGNSAPDKSGLPSDRFSAERTGGSVSTLTIQRTQQEDSAVYLCASSLEGGNNQPQHFGDGTRLSIL.

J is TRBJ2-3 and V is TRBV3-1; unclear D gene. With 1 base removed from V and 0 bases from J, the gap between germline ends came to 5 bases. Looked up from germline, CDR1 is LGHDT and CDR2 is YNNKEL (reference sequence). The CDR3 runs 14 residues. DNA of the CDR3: TGTGCCAGCAGCCAAGCAAGAAGCACAGATACGCAGTATTTT. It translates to CASSQARSTDTQYF.

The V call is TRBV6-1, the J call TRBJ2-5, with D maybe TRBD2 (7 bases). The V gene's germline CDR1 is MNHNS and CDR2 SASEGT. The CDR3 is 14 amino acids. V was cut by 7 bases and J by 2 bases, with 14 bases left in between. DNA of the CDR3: TGTGCCAGCAAGCGGGACACGAAACAAGAGACCCAGTACTTC. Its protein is CASKRDTKQETQYF.

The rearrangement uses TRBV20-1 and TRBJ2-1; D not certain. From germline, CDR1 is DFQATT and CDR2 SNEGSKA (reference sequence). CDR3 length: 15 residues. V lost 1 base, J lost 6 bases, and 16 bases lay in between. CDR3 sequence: CSARVGAYSGNEQFF. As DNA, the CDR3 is TGCAGTGCTAGAGTAGGAGCGTACTCCGGCAATGAGCAGTTCTTC.